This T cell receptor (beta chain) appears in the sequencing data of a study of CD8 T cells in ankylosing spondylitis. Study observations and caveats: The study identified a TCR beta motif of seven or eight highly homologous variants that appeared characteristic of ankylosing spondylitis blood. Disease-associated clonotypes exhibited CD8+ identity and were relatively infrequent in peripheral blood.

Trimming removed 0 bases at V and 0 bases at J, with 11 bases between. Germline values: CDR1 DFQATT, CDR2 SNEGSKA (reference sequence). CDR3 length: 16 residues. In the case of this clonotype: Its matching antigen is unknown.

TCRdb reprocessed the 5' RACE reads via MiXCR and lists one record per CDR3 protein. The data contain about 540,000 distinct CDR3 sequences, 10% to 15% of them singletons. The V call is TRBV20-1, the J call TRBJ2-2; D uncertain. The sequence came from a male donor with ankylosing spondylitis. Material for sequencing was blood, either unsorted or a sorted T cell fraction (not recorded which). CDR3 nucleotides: TGCAGTGCTAGAGATCTCCGTACTTCGAACACCGGGGAGCTGTTTTTT. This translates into CSARDLRTSNTGELFF.